The 22 T cell receptor beta chains below all came from one sample that was sequenced in a study of identical twins. TCRdb passed the 5' RACE reads through MiXCR, listing each CDR3 protein once. The sample holds a few hundred thousand distinct CDR3 sequences, over 9.5% seen once. The same sample was also used in a study of yellow fever vaccine responses in identical twins.

The sequenced sample was memory (CD45RO+) T cells sorted from blood. The receptors come from a woman between 18 and 29 years old in good health.

This clonotype was detected once. The chain uses TRBV5-5 and TRBJ2-7; 9 bases map to TRBD1. CDR3 size: 16 residues. After removal of 4 bases from V and 3 bases from J, the junction contained 11 bases not matched to a gene. CDR1 and CDR2 from the germline V gene are SGHKS and YYEKEE (reference sequence). The DNA of the CDR3 is TGTGCCAGCAGCGGGGGCCCGGGACAGGGTTACTACGAGCAGTACTTC. This translates into CASSGGPGQGYYEQYF.

Only a few counts were recorded for this clonotype. The genes are TRBV10-3 and TRBJ2-1; TRBD2 matches 10 bases. Trimming took 3 bases from V and 7 from J; bases not matched to a gene: 3. The CDR3 covers 14 residues. The germline V gene encodes CDR1 ENHRY and CDR2 SYGVKD. The CDR3 DNA follows: TGTGCCATCAGTGATTCGACTAGCGGGAATGAGCAGTTCTTC. This encodes CAISDSTSGNEQFF.

This clonotype has a count of ten or more. The V and J genes are TRBV12-3 or TRBV12-4 and TRBJ2-1, with 7 bases lining up with TRBD2. Trimming took 4 bases from V and 7 from J; bases not matched to a gene: 1. There are 12 residues in the CDR3. The CDR3 loop reads CASSSGGNEQFF. DNA of the CDR3: TGTGCCAGCAGTTCCGGGGGGAATGAGCAGTTCTTC.

The V and J genes are TRBV5-5 and TRBJ2-7; the match to TRBD2 covers 9 bases. Germline V gives CDR1 SGHKS, CDR2 YYEKEE (reference sequence). Trimming took 4 bases from V and 4 from J; bases not matched to a gene: 6. This CDR3 contains 14 residues. In nucleotides, the CDR3 is TGTGCCAGCAGCAGTGTAGCGGGGGATTACGAGCAGTACTTC. Protein product: CASSSVAGDYEQYF.

The chain joins TRBV20-1 to TRBJ2-7; 11 bases agree with TRBD1. The CDR3 consists of 15 residues. V gave up 3 bases and J gave up 3 bases; unmatched junction bases: 7. Per germline, CDR1 DFQATT and CDR2 SNEGSKA (reference sequence). The CDR3 here is CSASLGTGGIYEQYF. DNA of the CDR3: TGCAGTGCTAGCCTAGGGACAGGGGGTATCTACGAGCAGTACTTC.

The chain carries TRBV28 and TRBJ2-1, with TRBD1 matching 8 bases. This CDR3 comprises 15 residues. CDR1 MDHEN and CDR2 SYDVKM come from the germline V gene. The trim removed 6 bases at V and 3 bases at J, leaving 7 bases unmatched. The chain's CDR3 is CASRGWTGLYNEQFF. DNA for the CDR3: TGTGCCAGCAGGGGATGGACAGGGCTCTACAATGAGCAGTTCTTC.

This clonotype was seen repeatedly, ten times or more. V usage is TRBV5-1 and J usage is TRBJ2-3; 7 bases agree with TRBD2. The CDR3 is made up of 15 amino acids. Germline V gives CDR1 SGHRS, CDR2 YFSETQ. The junction had 3 bases not matched to a gene; V was cut back by 0 bases and J by 2 bases. The DNA for the CDR3 is TGCGCCAGCAGCTTGGCGGCGGGGGACACAGATACGCAGTATTTT. Protein product: CASSLAAGDTDTQYF.

This clonotype was counted many times. V and J are TRBV12-3 or TRBV12-4 and TRBJ2-7; TRBD2 aligns across 10 bases. The junction had 9 bases not matched to a gene; V was cut back by 10 bases and J by 0 bases. This CDR3 comprises 15 residues. The CDR3 DNA follows: TGTGCCACCCGGACTAGCGGAGACCTCTCCTACGAGCAGTACTTC. Protein product: CATRTSGDLSYEQYF.

This clonotype has a handful of counts. The rearrangement joins TRBV6-2 or TRBV6-3 to TRBJ2-7; D may be TRBD2 (5 bases). Germline V gene data show CDR1 as MNHEY and CDR2 as SVGEGT. The CDR3 is made up of 12 amino acids. Deletions cut 7 bases from V and 12 bases from J, with 19 bases between. The DNA of the CDR3 is TGTGCCAGCAACAACGGACTCTTGTGGTGGTACTTC. This gives the protein CASNNGLLWWYF.

This clonotype was observed many times. The chain is built from TRBV6-2 or TRBV6-3 and TRBJ2-2; possibly TRBD2 for D (5 bases). The CDR3 covers 15 residues. Trimming pared 6 bases from V and 5 bases from J, leaving 16 bases between. Germline V CDR1 and CDR2: MNHEY, SVGEGT. Written as DNA, the CDR3 is TGTGCCAGCAGCCCCTTGGGGAGAGAAACCGGGGAGCTGTTTTTT. The encoded protein is CASSPLGRETGELFF.

This clonotype was counted only a few times. The rearrangement links TRBV18 to TRBJ2-7, with 7 bases aligning to TRBD2. The germline V gene has CDR1 KGHSH and CDR2 LQKENI. V shed 6 bases, J shed 3 bases, and the junction held 8 bases outside the gene matches. The CDR3 covers 14 residues. The CDR3 spells CASSPRGGDYEQYF. The CDR3 bases are TGTGCCAGCTCCCCCCGGGGAGGGGACTACGAGCAGTACTTC.

This clonotype was recorded a few times. V usage is TRBV29-1 and J usage is TRBJ2-3, with 9 bases matching TRBD2. Germline values: CDR1 SQVTM, CDR2 ANQGSEA. After removal of 5 bases from V and 6 bases from J, the junction contained 6 bases not matched to a gene. This CDR3 comprises 13 residues. CDR3 region: CSVPGTSLDTQYF. The CDR3 DNA reads TGCAGCGTTCCGGGGACTAGCCTGGATACGCAGTATTTT.

The chain carries TRBV11-2 and TRBJ2-3, with 14 bases that match TRBD2. The V gene's germline CDR1 is SGHAT and CDR2 FQNNGV. Unmatched junction bases numbered 5, after V lost 5 bases and J lost 4 bases. This CDR3 spans 16 amino acids. CDR3 residues: CASSRPGLAGADTQYF. CDR3 nucleotide sequence: TGTGCCAGCAGCCGACCGGGACTAGCGGGAGCAGATACGCAGTATTTT.

The CDR3: CASSTSEGTHTEAFF. The CDR3 bases are TGTGCCAGCAGTACCTCTGAGGGGACACACACTGAAGCTTTCTTT. The chain uses TRBV6-1 and TRBJ1-1, with D possibly matching TRBD1 (6 bases). Germline V gene data show CDR1 as MNHNS and CDR2 as SASEGT. Between the trimmed V and J ends, which lost 5 bases and 3 bases, there was a span of 16 bases. This CDR3 has 15 amino acids.

The chain is built from TRBV29-1 and TRBJ1-4, with no clear D. Per the germline V gene, CDR1 is SQVTM and CDR2 is ANQGSEA. This CDR3 has 12 residues. V dropped 5 bases and J dropped 6 bases, with 10 bases sitting between them. The CDR3 coding sequence is TGCAGCGTTTGGACGGCCCATGAAAAACTGTTTTTT. Its translation: CSVWTAHEKLFF.

The CDR3 coding sequence is TGTGCCAGCAGCTTATTACGTCTAGCGGGAGTGCGGAACAATGAGCAGTTCTTC. Amino acid sequence: CASSLLRLAGVRNNEQFF. The chain joins TRBV11-2 to TRBJ2-1; 10 bases are shared with TRBD2. The CDR3 consists of 18 residues. Germline-derived CDR1 and CDR2 are SGHAT and FQNNGV. The V segment lost 2 bases and the J segment 5 bases; nucleotides outside the gene matches: 12.

CDR3: CSASSRQARSYNSPLHF. The CDR3 coding sequence is TGCAGTGCTAGCTCCAGACAGGCCCGCTCCTATAATTCACCCCTCCACTTT. The chain uses TRBV20-1 and TRBJ1-6; possibly TRBD1 for D (6 bases). Germline V lookup: CDR1 DFQATT, CDR2 SNEGSKA (reference sequence). CDR3 size: 17 residues. V lost 3 bases and J lost 0, with 15 bases in between.

This clonotype came up many times. The rearrangement joins TRBV7-8 to TRBJ1-5; D is ambiguous. Trimming removed 1 base at V and 3 bases at J, with 4 bases between. CDR1 SGHVS and CDR2 FQNEAQ come from the germline V gene. The CDR3 runs to 13 residues. CDR3 loop: CASSLVDNQPQHF. The CDR3 DNA reads as TGTGCCAGCAGCTTAGTTGACAATCAGCCCCAGCATTTT.

The CDR3 sequence is CASSSGRVYSNQPQHF. The DNA for the CDR3 is TGTGCCAGCAGTTCGGGGAGAGTCTATAGCAATCAGCCCCAGCATTTT. The rearrangement uses TRBV6-5 and TRBJ1-5, with D uncertain. This CDR3 spans 16 amino acids. The germline V and J ends were trimmed by 4 bases and 0 bases, with 13 bases remaining between them. CDR1 and CDR2 (germline): MNHEY, SVGAGI.

The chain couples TRBV28 to TRBJ2-2; no clear D. The V gene lost 8 bases and the J gene lost 6 bases, with 7 bases spanning the gap. Germline V gene sequence: CDR1 MDHEN, CDR2 SYDVKM. The length of the CDR3 is 11 residues. The CDR3 DNA reads as TGTGCCAGCCGGGCCCCCGGGGAGCTGTTTTTT. Protein sequence: CASRAPGELFF.

Details on this clonotype: It may be a read error: a sequence one base away is much more abundant. The CDR3 protein is CASRLTPGLTVVKQYF. CDR3 sequence (DNA): TGTGCCAGCCGGCTTACTCCGGGACTTACCGTTGTAAAGCAGTATTTT. The chain has TRBV7-2 and TRBJ2-3; a weak D match, TRBD2 (6 bases). Trimming took 8 bases from V and 11 from J, leaving 29 bases between them. This CDR3 has 16 amino acids. CDR1 and CDR2 (germline): SGHTA, FQGNSA.

This clonotype was counted between two and nine times. The chain couples TRBV12-3 or TRBV12-4 to TRBJ2-5, with TRBD1 matching 9 bases. The CDR3 covers 15 residues. The V and J ends lost 3 bases and 4 bases, in that order; junction bases with no gene match: 6. The CDR3 DNA sequence: TGTGCCAGCAGTTTCACGGACAGGGGACGAGAGACCCAGTACTTC. As protein: CASSFTDRGRETQYF.